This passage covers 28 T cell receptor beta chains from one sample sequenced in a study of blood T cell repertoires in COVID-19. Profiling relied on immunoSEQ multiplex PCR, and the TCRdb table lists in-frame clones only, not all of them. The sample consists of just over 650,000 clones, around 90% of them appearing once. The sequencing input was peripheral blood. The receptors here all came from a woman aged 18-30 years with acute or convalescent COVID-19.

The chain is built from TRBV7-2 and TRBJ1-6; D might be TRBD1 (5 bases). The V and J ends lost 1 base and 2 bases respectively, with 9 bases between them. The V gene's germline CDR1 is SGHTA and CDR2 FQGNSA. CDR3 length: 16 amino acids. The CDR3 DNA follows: TGTGCCAGCAGCTTAGGGGGCTACGCCTATAATTCACCCCTCCACTTT. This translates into CASSLGGYAYNSPLHF. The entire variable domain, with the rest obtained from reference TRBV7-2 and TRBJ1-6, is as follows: GAGVSQSPSNKVTEKGKDVELRCDPISGHTALYWYRQSLGQGLEFLIYFQGNSAPDKSGLPSDRFSAERTGGSVSTLTIQRTQQEDSAVYLCASSLGGYAYNSPLHFGNGTRLTVT.

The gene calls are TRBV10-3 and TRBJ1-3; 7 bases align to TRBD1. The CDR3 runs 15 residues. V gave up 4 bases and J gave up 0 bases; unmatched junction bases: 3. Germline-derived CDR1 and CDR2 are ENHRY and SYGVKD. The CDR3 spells CAISGRDSSGNTIYF. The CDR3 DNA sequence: TGTGCCATCAGTGGGCGGGACAGCTCTGGAAACACCATATATTTT.

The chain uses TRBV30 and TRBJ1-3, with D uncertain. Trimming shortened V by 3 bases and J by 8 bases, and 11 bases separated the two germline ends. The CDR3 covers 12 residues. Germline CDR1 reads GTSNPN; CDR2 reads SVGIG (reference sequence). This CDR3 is CAWRPNLDTIYF. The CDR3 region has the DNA TGTGCCTGGAGACCGAACCTAGACACCATATATTTT.

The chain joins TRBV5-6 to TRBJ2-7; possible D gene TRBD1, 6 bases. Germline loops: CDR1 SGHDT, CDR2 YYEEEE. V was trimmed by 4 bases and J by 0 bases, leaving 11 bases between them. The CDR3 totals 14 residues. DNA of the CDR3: TGTGCCAGCAGCCCAACAGGGATCTCCTACGAGCAGTACTTC. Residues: CASSPTGISYEQYF. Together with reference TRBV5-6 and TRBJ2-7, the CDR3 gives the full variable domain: DAGVTQSPTHLIKTRGQQVTLRCSPKSGHDTVSWYQQALGQGPQFIFQYYEEEERQRGNFPDRFSGHQFPNYSSELNVNALLLGDSALYLCASSPTGISYEQYFGPGTRLTVT.

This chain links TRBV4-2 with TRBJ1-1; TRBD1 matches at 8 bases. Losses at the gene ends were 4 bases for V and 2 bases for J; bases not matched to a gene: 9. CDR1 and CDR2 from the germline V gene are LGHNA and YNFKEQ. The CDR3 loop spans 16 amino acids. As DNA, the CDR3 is TGTGCCAGCAGCCCAGCCGAAGGACAGGGAAACACTGAAGCTTTCTTT. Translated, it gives CASSPAEGQGNTEAFF.

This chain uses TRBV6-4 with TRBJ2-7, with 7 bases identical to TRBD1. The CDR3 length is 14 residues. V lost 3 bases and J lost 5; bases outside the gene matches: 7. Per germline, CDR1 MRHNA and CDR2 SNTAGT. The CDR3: CASSESTGAHEQYF. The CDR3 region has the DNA TGTGCCAGCAGTGAAAGTACAGGGGCCCACGAGCAGTACTTC.

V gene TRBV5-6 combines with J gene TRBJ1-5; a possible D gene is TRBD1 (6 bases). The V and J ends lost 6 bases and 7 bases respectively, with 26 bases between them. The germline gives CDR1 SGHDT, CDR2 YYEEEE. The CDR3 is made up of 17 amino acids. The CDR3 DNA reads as TGTGCCAGCACCTCAGCTAAGACAGGACCAACTACACAGCCCCAGCATTTT. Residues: CASTSAKTGPTTQPQHF.

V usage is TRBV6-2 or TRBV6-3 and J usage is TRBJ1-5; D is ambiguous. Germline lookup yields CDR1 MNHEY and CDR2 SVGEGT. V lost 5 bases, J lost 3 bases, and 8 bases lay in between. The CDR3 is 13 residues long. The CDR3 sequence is CASSNSFNQPQHF. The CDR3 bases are TGTGCCAGCAGTAACAGCTTCAATCAGCCCCAGCATTTT.

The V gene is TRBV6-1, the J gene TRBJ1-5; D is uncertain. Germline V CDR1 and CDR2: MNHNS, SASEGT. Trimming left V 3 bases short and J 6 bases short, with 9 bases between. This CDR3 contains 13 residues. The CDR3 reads CASSDYNSQPQHF. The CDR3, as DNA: TGTGCCAGCAGTGATTACAACAGTCAGCCCCAGCATTTT.

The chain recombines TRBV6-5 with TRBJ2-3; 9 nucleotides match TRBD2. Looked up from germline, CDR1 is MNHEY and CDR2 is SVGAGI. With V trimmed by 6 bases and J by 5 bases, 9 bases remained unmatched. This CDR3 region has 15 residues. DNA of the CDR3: TGTGCCAGCAGCGCCCGCGGGGGGGCTAAAGATACGCAGTATTTT. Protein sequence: CASSARGGAKDTQYF.

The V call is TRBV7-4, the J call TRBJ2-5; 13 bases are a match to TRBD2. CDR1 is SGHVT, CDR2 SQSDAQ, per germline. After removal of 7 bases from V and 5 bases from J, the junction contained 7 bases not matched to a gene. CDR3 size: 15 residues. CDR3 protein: CASKTTSGGTETQYF. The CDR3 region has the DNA TGTGCCAGCAAGACGACTAGCGGGGGGACGGAGACCCAGTACTTC.

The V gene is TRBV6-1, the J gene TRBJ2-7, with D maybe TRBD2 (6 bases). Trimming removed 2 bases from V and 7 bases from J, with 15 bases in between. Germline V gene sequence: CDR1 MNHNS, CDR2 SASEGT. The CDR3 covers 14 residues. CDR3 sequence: CASSEPSEGREQYF. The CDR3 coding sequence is TGTGCCAGCAGTGAACCTTCGGAGGGGAGGGAGCAGTACTTC.

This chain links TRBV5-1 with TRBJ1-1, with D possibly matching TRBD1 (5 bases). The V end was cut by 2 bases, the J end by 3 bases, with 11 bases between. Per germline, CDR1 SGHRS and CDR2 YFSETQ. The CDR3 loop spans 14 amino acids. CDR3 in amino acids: CASSFHPGDTEAFF. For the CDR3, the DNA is TGCGCCAGCAGCTTTCACCCGGGGGACACTGAAGCTTTCTTT.

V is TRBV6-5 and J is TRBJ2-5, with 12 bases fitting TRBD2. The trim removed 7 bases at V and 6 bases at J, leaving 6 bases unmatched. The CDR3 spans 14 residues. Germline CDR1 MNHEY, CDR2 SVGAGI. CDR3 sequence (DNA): TGTGCCAGCATTCCTGGACTAGCGGGGAAGACCCAGTACTTC. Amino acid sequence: CASIPGLAGKTQYF.

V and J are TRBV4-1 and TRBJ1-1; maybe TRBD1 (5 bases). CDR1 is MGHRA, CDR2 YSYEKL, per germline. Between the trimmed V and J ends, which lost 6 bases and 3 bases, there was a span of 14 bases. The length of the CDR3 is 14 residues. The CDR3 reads CASRQTGGDTEAFF. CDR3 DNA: TGCGCCAGCAGACAGACTGGAGGGGACACTGAAGCTTTCTTT.

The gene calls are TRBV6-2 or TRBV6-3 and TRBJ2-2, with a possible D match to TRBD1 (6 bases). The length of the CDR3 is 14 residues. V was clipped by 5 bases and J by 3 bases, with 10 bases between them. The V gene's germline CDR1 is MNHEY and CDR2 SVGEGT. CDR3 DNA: TGTGCCAGCAGTCAGGGGACCTACACCGGGGAGCTGTTTTTT. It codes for CASSQGTYTGELFF.

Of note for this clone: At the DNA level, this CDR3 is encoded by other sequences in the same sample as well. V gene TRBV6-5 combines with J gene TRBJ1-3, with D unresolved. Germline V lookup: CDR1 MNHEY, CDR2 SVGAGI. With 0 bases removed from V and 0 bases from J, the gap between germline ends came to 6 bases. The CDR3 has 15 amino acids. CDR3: CASSYSGSSGNTIYF. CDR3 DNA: TGTGCCAGCAGTTACTCGGGGAGCTCTGGAAACACCATATATTTT.

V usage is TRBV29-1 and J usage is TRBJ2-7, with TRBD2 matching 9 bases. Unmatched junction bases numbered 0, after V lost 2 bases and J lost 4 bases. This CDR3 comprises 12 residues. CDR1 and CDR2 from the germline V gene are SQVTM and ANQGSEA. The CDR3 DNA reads TGCAGCGTTGAACTAGCGGGGTACGAGCAGTACTTC. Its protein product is CSVELAGYEQYF.

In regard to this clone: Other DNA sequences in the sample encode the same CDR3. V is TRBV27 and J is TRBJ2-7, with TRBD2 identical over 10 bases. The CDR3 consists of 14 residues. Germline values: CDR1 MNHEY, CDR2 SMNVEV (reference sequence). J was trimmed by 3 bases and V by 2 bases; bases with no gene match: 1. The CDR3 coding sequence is TGTGCCAGCAGTTTAAGCGGGGGGGACTACGAGCAGTACTTC. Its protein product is CASSLSGGDYEQYF.

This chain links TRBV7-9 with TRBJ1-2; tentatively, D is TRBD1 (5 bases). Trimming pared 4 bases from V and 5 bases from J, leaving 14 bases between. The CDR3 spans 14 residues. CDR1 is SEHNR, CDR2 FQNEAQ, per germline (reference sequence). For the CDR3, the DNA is TGTGCCAGCAGCTCCGACAGCTTATTTTATGGCTACACCTTC. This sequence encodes CASSSDSLFYGYTF.

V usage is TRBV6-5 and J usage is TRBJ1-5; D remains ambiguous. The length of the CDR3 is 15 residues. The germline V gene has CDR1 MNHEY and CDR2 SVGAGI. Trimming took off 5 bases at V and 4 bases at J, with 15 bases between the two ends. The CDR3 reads CASSTEDTYNQPQHF. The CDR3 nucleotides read TGTGCCAGCAGTACAGAAGACACCTATAATCAGCCCCAGCATTTT.

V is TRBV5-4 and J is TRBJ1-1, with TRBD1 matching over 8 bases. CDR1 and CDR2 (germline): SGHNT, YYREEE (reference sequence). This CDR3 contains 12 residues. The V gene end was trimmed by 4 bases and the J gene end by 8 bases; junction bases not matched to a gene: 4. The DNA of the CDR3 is TGTGCCAGCAGCAGACAGGGGACCGAAGCTTTCTTT. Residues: CASSRQGTEAFF.

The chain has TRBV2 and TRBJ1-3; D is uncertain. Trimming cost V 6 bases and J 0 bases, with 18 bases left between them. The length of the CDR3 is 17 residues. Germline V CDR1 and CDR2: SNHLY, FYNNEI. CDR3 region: CASRHREMHYSGNTIYF. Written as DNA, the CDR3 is TGTGCCAGCAGGCACCGGGAGATGCACTACTCTGGAAACACCATATATTTT.

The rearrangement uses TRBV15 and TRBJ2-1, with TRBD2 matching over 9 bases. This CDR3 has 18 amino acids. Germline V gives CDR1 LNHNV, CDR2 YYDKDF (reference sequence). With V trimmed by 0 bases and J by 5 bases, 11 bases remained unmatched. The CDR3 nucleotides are TGTGCCACCAGCAGAGATTTTTTTGCGGGGGGGCCTCACAATGAGCAGTTCTTC. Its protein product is CATSRDFFAGGPHNEQFF.

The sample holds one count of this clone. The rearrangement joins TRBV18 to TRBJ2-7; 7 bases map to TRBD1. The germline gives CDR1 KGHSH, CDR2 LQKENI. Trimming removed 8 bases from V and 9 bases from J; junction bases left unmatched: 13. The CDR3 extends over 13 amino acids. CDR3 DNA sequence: TGTGCCAGCACCCGGGACAGCGAGGTCGCGCAGTACTTC. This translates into CASTRDSEVAQYF.

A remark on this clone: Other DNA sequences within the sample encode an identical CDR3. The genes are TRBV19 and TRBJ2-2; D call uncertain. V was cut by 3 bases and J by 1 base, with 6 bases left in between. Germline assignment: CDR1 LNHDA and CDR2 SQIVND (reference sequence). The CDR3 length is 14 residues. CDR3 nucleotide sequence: TGTGCCAGTAGTATTGGGCAGAACACCGGGGAGCTGTTTTTT. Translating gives CASSIGQNTGELFF.

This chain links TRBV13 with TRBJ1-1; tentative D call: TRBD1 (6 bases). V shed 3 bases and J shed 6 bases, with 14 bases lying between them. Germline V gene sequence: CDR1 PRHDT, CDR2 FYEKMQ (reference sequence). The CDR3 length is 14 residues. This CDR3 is CASSFPVGGPEAFF. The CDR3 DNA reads TGTGCCAGCAGCTTCCCTGTTGGGGGCCCTGAAGCTTTCTTT. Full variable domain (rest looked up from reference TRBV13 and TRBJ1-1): AAGVIQSPRHLIKEKRETATLKCYPIPRHDTVYWYQQGPGQDPQFLISFYEKMQSDKGSIPDRFSAQQFSDYHSELNMSSLELGDSALYFCASSFPVGGPEAFFGQGTRLTVV.

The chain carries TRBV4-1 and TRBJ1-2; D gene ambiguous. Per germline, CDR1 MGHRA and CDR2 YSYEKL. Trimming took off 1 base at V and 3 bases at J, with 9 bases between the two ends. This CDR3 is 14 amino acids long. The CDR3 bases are TGCGCCAGCAGCCAAGGGCACAGCTACTATGGCTACACCTTC. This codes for CASSQGHSYYGYTF.